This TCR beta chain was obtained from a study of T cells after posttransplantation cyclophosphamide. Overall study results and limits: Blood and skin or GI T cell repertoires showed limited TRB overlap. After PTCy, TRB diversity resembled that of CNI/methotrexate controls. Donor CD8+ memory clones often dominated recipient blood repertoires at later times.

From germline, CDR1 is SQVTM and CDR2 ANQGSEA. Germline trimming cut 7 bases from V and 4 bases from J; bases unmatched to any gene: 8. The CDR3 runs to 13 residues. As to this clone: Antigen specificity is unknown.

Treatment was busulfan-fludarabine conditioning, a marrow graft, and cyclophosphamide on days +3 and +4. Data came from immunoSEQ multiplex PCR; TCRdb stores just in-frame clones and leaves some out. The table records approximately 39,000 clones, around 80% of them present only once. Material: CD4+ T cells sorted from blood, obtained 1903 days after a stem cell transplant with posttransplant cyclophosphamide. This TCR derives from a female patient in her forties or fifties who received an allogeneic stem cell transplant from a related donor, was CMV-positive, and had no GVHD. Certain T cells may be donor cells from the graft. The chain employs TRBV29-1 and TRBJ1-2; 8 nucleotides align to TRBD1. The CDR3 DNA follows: TGCAGCGCCCAGACAGGGGTCGGCTATGGCTACACCTTC. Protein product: CSAQTGVGYGYTF.